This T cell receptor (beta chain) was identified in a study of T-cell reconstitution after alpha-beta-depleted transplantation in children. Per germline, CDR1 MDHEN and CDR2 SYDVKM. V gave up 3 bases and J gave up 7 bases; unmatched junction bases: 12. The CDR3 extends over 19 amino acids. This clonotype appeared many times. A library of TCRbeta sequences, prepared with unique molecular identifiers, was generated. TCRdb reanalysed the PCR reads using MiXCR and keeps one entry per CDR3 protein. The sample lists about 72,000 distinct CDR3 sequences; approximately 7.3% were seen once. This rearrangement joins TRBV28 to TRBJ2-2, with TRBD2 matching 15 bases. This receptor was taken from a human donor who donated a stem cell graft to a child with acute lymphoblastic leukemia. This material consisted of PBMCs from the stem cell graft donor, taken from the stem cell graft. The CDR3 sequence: CASSFYRTSGRALGGELFF. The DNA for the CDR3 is TGTGCCAGCAGTTTCTACCGGACTAGCGGGAGGGCCCTCGGCGGGGAGCTGTTTTTT.